The 8 T cell receptor beta chains reported below all come from one sample, sequenced in a study of blood T cell repertoires in COVID-19. Libraries were prepared by immunoSEQ multiplex PCR; TCRdb keeps only in-frame clonotypes and omits some of them. The profile shows 45,000 or so clones, approximately 79% of them singletons. The material sequenced was peripheral blood. The receptors stem from a human donor in a cohort sampled during active COVID-19.

The chain joins TRBV6-5 to TRBJ1-5; D unclear. The CDR3 runs 14 residues. Germline CDR1 is MNHEY and CDR2 is SVGAGI. V was shortened by 4 bases and J by 4 bases, with 11 bases between the two germline ends. The CDR3 DNA follows: TGTGCCAGCAGTTCCCCTAGGGAGAATCAGCCCCAGCATTTT. Translated: CASSSPRENQPQHF.

The V call is TRBV11-3, the J call TRBJ2-2, with D unclear. The ends were cut back, 1 base at V and 1 base at J, with 4 bases in the middle. The CDR3 is 14 amino acids. Germline lookup yields CDR1 SGHNT and CDR2 YENEEA. The CDR3 sequence is CASSLVKNTGELFF. In DNA, the CDR3 is TGTGCCAGCAGCTTAGTAAAGAACACCGGGGAGCTGTTTTTT. Variable domain in full (rest from reference TRBV11-3 and TRBJ2-2): EAGVVQSPRYKIIEKKQPVAFWCNPISGHNTLYWYLQNLGQGPELLIRYENEEAVDDSQLPKDRFSAERLKGVDSTLKIQPAELGDSAVYLCASSLVKNTGELFFGEGSRLTVL.

Details on this clone: The junction differs from germline at one of its ends, possibly a read error. Other DNA sequences in this sample translate to the same CDR3. The V gene is TRBV5-1, the J gene TRBJ2-3, with a weak D call TRBD2 (7 bases). CDR1 is SGHRS, CDR2 YFSETQ, per germline. The CDR3 has 16 amino acids. CDR3 sequence: CASSFSGRGPGDTQYF. As DNA, the CDR3 is TGCGCCAGCAGCTTTTCGGGGCGGGGGCCGGGAGATACACAGTATTTT. The full variable domain, rest sourced from reference TRBV5-1 and TRBJ2-3, is KAGVTQTPRYLIKTRGQQVTLSCSPISGHRSVSWYQQTPGQGLQFLFEYFSETQRNKGNFPGRFSGRQFSNSRSEMNVSTLELGDSALYLCASSFSGRGPGDTQYFGPGTRLTVL.

This clone was seen more than once but under ten times. The rearrangement joins TRBV5-1 to TRBJ2-5; 11 bases align to TRBD2. V lost 2 bases, J lost 3 bases, and 6 bases stayed unmatched. The CDR3 has 16 amino acids. Germline V gives CDR1 SGHRS, CDR2 YFSETQ. The CDR3: CASSFGSGGAKETQYF. Written as DNA, the CDR3 is TGCGCCAGCAGCTTCGGTAGCGGGGGGGCTAAAGAGACCCAGTACTTC.

The chain joins TRBV5-8 to TRBJ2-3; 9 nucleotides agree with TRBD1. CDR1 SGHTS and CDR2 YDEGEE come from the germline V gene. V lost 6 bases and J lost 3; bases outside the gene matches: 5. The CDR3 totals 14 residues. The DNA for the CDR3 is TGTGCCAGCACCCGGGACAGGGCTACAGATACGCAGTATTTT. It encodes CASTRDRATDTQYF.

The rearrangement links TRBV3-1 (or the pseudogene TRBV3-2) to TRBJ1-1; D gene ambiguous. Trimming shortened V by 0 bases and J by 1 base, and 6 bases separated the two germline ends. The germline gives CDR1 LGHDT, CDR2 YNNKEL (reference sequence). There are 14 residues in the CDR3. The CDR3 region has the DNA TGTGCCAGCAGCCAAGATGCAGGGAACACTGAAGCTTTCTTT. Translating gives CASSQDAGNTEAFF.

This chain links TRBV19 with TRBJ2-7; D perhaps matches TRBD2 (6 bases). Germline CDR1 and CDR2: LNHDA and SQIVND (reference sequence). The CDR3 covers 16 residues. Trimming cost V 4 bases and J 3 bases, with 19 bases left between them. CDR3: CASSNLGGSPVYEQYF. CDR3 in DNA: TGTGCCAGTAGTAACCTGGGGGGATCCCCGGTCTACGAGCAGTACTTC.

The rearrangement links TRBV7-8 to TRBJ2-7, with 11 bases lining up with TRBD2. The length of the CDR3 is 18 residues. The germline gives CDR1 SGHVS, CDR2 FQNEAQ. Trimming removed 3 bases from V and 3 bases from J; junction bases left unmatched: 13. CDR3 in amino acids: CASSFGLAGANRNYEQYF. DNA for the CDR3: TGTGCCAGCAGCTTCGGACTAGCGGGTGCGAACAGGAACTACGAGCAGTACTTC.